One sample yielded the 30 T cell receptor beta chains listed below, sequenced in a study of response to subunit inactivated influenza vaccine (dated by TCRdb to 2017 to 2018). Library method: RT-PCR. TCRdb names Illumina HiSeq 2500 as the instrument used. TCRdb trimmed public reads at Q25 via fastp, called clones via MiXCR and kept in-frame beta chains. One record per CDR3 amino acid sequence lists the most common genes and DNA. Present in this sample are under 850,000 distinct CDR3 sequences, around 20% of which were seen just once. The ten largest clones capture roughly 10% of the sample. Material: PBMCs from blood, obtained approximately 5 days after vaccination. The source of these receptors is a middle-aged man who received an inactivated influenza vaccine. Donor details come from another sample of the same person, matched by shared clones.

This clonotype was seen a single time. This chain uses TRBV5-1 with TRBJ1-1; the D is unclear. V lost 5 bases, J lost 2 bases, and 10 bases lay in between. Germline V gives CDR1 SGHRS, CDR2 YFSETQ. The CDR3 has 13 residues. The CDR3 coding sequence is TGCGCCAGCAGTCAGGCCTTCAACACTGAAGCTTTCTTT. Translating it yields CASSQAFNTEAFF.

The rearrangement joins TRBV28 to TRBJ2-1; perhaps D is TRBD1 or TRBD2 (7 bases each). This CDR3 spans 14 amino acids. Germline CDR1 MDHEN, CDR2 SYDVKM. Trimming cost V 1 base and J 8 bases, with 12 bases left between them. CDR3 sequence (DNA): TGTGCCAGCAGTTTATTGACAGGGAGGGATGAGCAGTTCTTC. It yields the protein CASSLLTGRDEQFF. The full variable domain, in which reference TRBV28 and TRBJ2-1 provide the parts outside the CDR3, is DVKVTQSSRYLVKRTGEKVFLECVQDMDHENMFWYRQDPGLGLRLIYFSYDVKMKEKGDIPEGYSVSREKKERFSLILESASTNQTSMYLCASSLLTGRDEQFFGPGTRLTVL.

The chain joins TRBV10-3 to TRBJ1-2; TRBD1 is a possible D gene (5 bases). Trimming shortened V by 6 bases and J by 7 bases, and 24 bases separated the two germline ends. CDR3 length: 16 residues. Germline CDR1 ENHRY, CDR2 SYGVKD. The CDR3 nucleotides read TGTGCCATCAGAGCAAGGGGCATCGGGGGGTTGTCTGGCTACACCTTC. Its translation is CAIRARGIGGLSGYTF.

A word on this clonotype: This clone may be a read error of a much larger clone one base away. This chain uses TRBV7-8 with TRBJ2-2; TRBD1 matches 11 bases. The CDR3 spans 16 residues. Trimming took 4 bases from V and 9 from J; bases not matched to a gene: 10. CDR1 is SGHVS, CDR2 FQNEAQ, per germline. The CDR3 sequence is CASSSSDRGPTRELFF. The CDR3 nucleotides are TGTGCCAGCAGCTCCTCGGACAGGGGGCCGACCAGGGAGCTGTTTTTT.

This clonotype was detected only a few times. The chain is built from TRBV11-2 and TRBJ2-7, with D possibly being TRBD1 or TRBD2 (6 bases each). Trimming took 5 bases from V and 2 from J, leaving 19 bases between them. Germline loops: CDR1 SGHAT, CDR2 FQNNGV. The CDR3 has 16 amino acids. This chain's CDR3 is CASSTFQRGHTYEQYF. CDR3 bases: TGTGCCAGCAGCACCTTCCAACGGGGGCACACCTACGAGCAGTACTTC.

This clonotype was recorded many times. The chain employs TRBV15 and TRBJ2-1; a possible D gene is TRBD2 (5 bases). V gave up 5 bases and J gave up 4 bases, with 12 bases separating them. The CDR3 consists of 14 residues. CDR1 LNHNV and CDR2 YYDKDF come from the germline V gene (reference sequence). Written as DNA, the CDR3 is TGTGCCACCAGCGGGCTAGCAGATTACAATGAGCAGTTCTTC. Translation gives CATSGLADYNEQFF. Full variable domain (rest looked up from reference TRBV15 and TRBJ2-1): DAMVIQNPRYQVTQFGKPVTLSCSQTLNHNVMYWYQQKSSQAPKLLFHYYDKDFNNEADTPDNFQSRRPNTSFCFLDIRSPGLGDTAMYLCATSGLADYNEQFFGPGTRLTVL.

The V and J genes are TRBV7-2 and TRBJ2-3, with D unclear. Germline V lookup: CDR1 SGHTA, CDR2 FQGNSA. Deletions cut 0 bases from V and 10 bases from J, with 11 bases between. The CDR3 contains 13 residues. The CDR3 is CASSLAQRSAQYF. CDR3 bases: TGTGCCAGCAGCTTAGCGCAACGGTCGGCGCAGTATTTT.

This clonotype appeared a few times. The V and J genes are TRBV29-1 and TRBJ2-1; TRBD2 aligns across 11 bases. Germline loops: CDR1 SQVTM, CDR2 ANQGSEA. CDR3 length: 18 amino acids. Trimming removed 6 bases from V and 2 bases from J; junction bases left unmatched: 15. The CDR3 DNA reads as TGCAGCGTCAGTCCGCCTCCAACTAGCGGGAGACCCTACAATGAGCAGTTCTTC. It is translated as CSVSPPPTSGRPYNEQFF.

The CDR3 DNA follows: TGCAGTGCTAAGATTGGGGGAAGCGGAGAGACCCAGTACTTC. Amino acids: CSAKIGGSGETQYF. The genes are TRBV20-1 and TRBJ2-5; D is possibly TRBD1 or TRBD2 (5 bases each). V was cut by 4 bases and J by 4 bases, with 16 bases left in between. The CDR3 totals 14 residues. CDR1 and CDR2 from the germline V gene are DFQATT and SNEGSKA (reference sequence).

This clonotype was counted between two and nine times. J is TRBJ2-7 and V is TRBV20-1, with D hard to call. This CDR3 region has 14 residues. V lost 3 bases to trimming and J lost 0 bases, with 12 bases between them. In germline, CDR1 is DFQATT, CDR2 SNEGSKA (reference sequence). CDR3 nucleotide sequence: TGCAGTGCTAGCCTTCCCGGATCCTCCTACGAGCAGTACTTC. Protein product: CSASLPGSSYEQYF.

This clonotype was picked up a small number of times. The chain couples TRBV20-1 to TRBJ1-4, with D possibly being TRBD1 (6 bases). The CDR3 loop spans 15 amino acids. Trimming shortened V by 6 bases and J by 5 bases, and 19 bases separated the two germline ends. Per the germline V gene, CDR1 is DFQATT and CDR2 is SNEGSKA (reference sequence). The CDR3 DNA sequence: TGCAGTGCGCAAGCTTCCGGGACACCGAATGAAAAACTGTTTTTT. Protein: CSAQASGTPNEKLFF.

The sample holds a few counts of this clonotype. The V and J genes are TRBV7-2 and TRBJ1-5; D ambiguous. The V end was cut by 5 bases, the J end by 3 bases, with 11 bases between. The CDR3 covers 14 residues. In germline, CDR1 is SGHTA, CDR2 FQGNSA. The CDR3 reads CASSSGSYNQPQHF. CDR3 nucleotide sequence: TGTGCCAGCAGCAGCGGGAGTTACAATCAGCCCCAGCATTTT. Full variable domain (rest looked up from reference TRBV7-2 and TRBJ1-5): GAGVSQSPSNKVTEKGKDVELRCDPISGHTALYWYRQSLGQGLEFLIYFQGNSAPDKSGLPSDRFSAERTGGSVSTLTIQRTQQEDSAVYLCASSSGSYNQPQHFGDGTRLSIL.

This clonotype came up a few times. The chain links TRBV10-3 to TRBJ2-7; D might be TRBD2 (5 bases). Trimming left V 2 bases short and J 2 bases short, with 13 bases between. The CDR3 sequence is 15 residues long. CDR1 and CDR2 from the germline V gene are ENHRY and SYGVKD. In DNA form, the CDR3 reads TGTGCCATCAGTGAGGCAAGAGGGCCTACCTACGAGCAGTACTTC. Its protein is CAISEARGPTYEQYF.

The table lists this clonotype with many counts. The rearrangement joins TRBV20-1 to TRBJ2-1; a possible D gene is TRBD2 (7 bases). The CDR3 runs 14 residues. The V and J ends lost 7 bases and 12 bases respectively, with 25 bases between them. Per germline, CDR1 DFQATT and CDR2 SNEGSKA (reference sequence). The CDR3 region has the DNA TGCAGTGTGCCCAAGGCGGGGGCCAAATGGTGGCAGTTCTTC. It specifies CSVPKAGAKWWQFF.

The CDR3 sequence is CSSEGGVNYGYTF. Here the CDR3 DNA reads TGCAGCTCCGAGGGGGGTGTTAACTATGGCTACACCTTC. V gene TRBV29-1 combines with J gene TRBJ1-2; maybe TRBD1 (6 bases). Trimming stripped 8 bases from V and 1 base from J, with 14 bases between. The germline V gene has CDR1 SQVTM and CDR2 ANQGSEA. The CDR3 is 13 residues long.

In this sample, this clonotype turned up many times. The CDR3 sequence is CASSWGAQETQYF. CDR3 coding DNA: TGTGCCAGCAGTTGGGGGGCCCAAGAGACCCAGTACTTC. The chain couples TRBV27 to TRBJ2-5; perhaps D is TRBD1 or TRBD2 (6 bases each). V was trimmed by 4 bases and J by 1 base, leaving 7 bases between them. The length of the CDR3 is 13 residues. Germline loops: CDR1 MNHEY, CDR2 SMNVEV (reference sequence).

This clonotype was observed a few times. The V call is TRBV5-1, the J call TRBJ2-1, with 14 positions matching TRBD2. The CDR3 covers 14 residues. The germline CDR1 and CDR2 sequences are SGHRS and YFSETQ. Germline trimming cut 5 bases from V and 9 bases from J; bases unmatched to any gene: 4. The CDR3 coding sequence is TGCGCCAGCAGGACTAGCGGGAGGGCGGGTGAGCAGTTCTTC. Translated: CASRTSGRAGEQFF.

This clonotype was counted between two and nine times. The rearrangement links TRBV5-1 to TRBJ2-1; 13 bases are a match to TRBD2. The CDR3 spans 16 residues. V shed 1 base, J shed 9 bases, and the junction held 7 bases outside the gene matches. Germline V gene lookup returns CDR1 SGHRS and CDR2 YFSETQ. CDR3 sequence reads: CASSLSGTSGIGEQFF. CDR3 in DNA: TGCGCCAGCAGCTTGTCCGGGACTAGCGGGATAGGTGAGCAGTTCTTC.

V is TRBV20-1 and J is TRBJ2-3; 9 bases map to TRBD1. The V segment lost 3 bases and the J segment 3 bases; nucleotides outside the gene matches: 1. Germline loops: CDR1 DFQATT, CDR2 SNEGSKA (reference sequence). This CDR3 contains 13 residues. Here the CDR3 DNA reads TGCAGTGCTAGGACAGGGGGGACAGATACGCAGTATTTT. It is translated as CSARTGGTDTQYF.

The CDR3 DNA follows: TGCGCCAGCAGCCTGACGACCGGGACAGGGGGCTACGAGCAGTACTTC. Its protein product is CASSLTTGTGGYEQYF. J is TRBJ2-7 and V is TRBV5-1; 11 nucleotides agree with TRBD1. The length of the CDR3 is 16 residues. The V and J ends lost 4 bases and 3 bases, in that order; junction bases with no gene match: 9. Germline V gene lookup returns CDR1 SGHRS and CDR2 YFSETQ.

The table lists this clonotype with a few counts. The chain carries TRBV4-3 and TRBJ1-6; TRBD1 might be the D (5 bases). CDR1 and CDR2 from the germline V gene are LGHNA and YSLEER. V lost 1 base to trimming and J lost 12 bases, with 13 bases between them. The CDR3 is 14 amino acids. The CDR3 nucleotides read TGCGCCAGCAGCCAAGCACTGCGGGGGGAACCCCTCCACTTT. Protein sequence: CASSQALRGEPLHF.

There are many counts of this clonotype. This chain links TRBV7-6 with TRBJ2-5; D tentatively fits TRBD1 or TRBD2 (7 bases each). Per the germline V gene, CDR1 is SGHVS and CDR2 is FNYEAQ. The CDR3 runs 16 residues. With 3 bases removed from V and 9 bases from J, the gap between germline ends came to 23 bases. The CDR3 region has the DNA TGTGCCAGCAGCTTGAAAAGGGAGGGCAGGGGGGCGTCCCAGTACTTC. Translated, it gives CASSLKREGRGASQYF.

The chain joins TRBV5-1 to TRBJ2-7; D is perhaps TRBD1 (7 bases). Germline V gene sequence: CDR1 SGHRS, CDR2 YFSETQ. Trimming removed 4 bases from V and 2 bases from J, with 16 bases in between. This CDR3 contains 15 residues. The CDR3 sequence is CASSPSGGGPYEQYF. CDR3 DNA: TGCGCCAGCAGCCCATCAGGGGGAGGACCCTACGAGCAGTACTTC.

This clonotype was seen a few times. This chain connects TRBV20-1 to TRBJ1-1, with D possibly being TRBD1 (5 bases). CDR1 and CDR2 (germline): DFQATT, SNEGSKA (reference sequence). The CDR3 runs to 11 residues. The V end was cut by 5 bases, the J end by 4 bases, with 8 bases between. In DNA, the CDR3 is TGCAGTGCTCGGGACTTCACTGAAGCTTTCTTT. Its translation: CSARDFTEAFF.

The chain uses TRBV7-2 and TRBJ2-3; 9 bases line up with TRBD2. V dropped 10 bases and J dropped 11; count of bases not matched to a gene: 16. In germline, CDR1 is SGHTA, CDR2 FQGNSA. The CDR3 has 14 amino acids. The CDR3 sequence: CATGLAGLQIEQYF. CDR3 in DNA: TGTGCCACTGGGCTAGCGGGACTGCAGATAGAGCAGTATTTT.

This chain uses TRBV7-2 with TRBJ2-4; TRBD2 matches 10 bases. After removal of 5 bases from V and 6 bases from J, the junction contained 10 bases not matched to a gene. CDR3 size: 16 residues. CDR1 SGHTA and CDR2 FQGNSA come from the germline V gene. This CDR3 reads CASSGQRGGPVNIQYF. The CDR3 DNA reads as TGTGCCAGCAGCGGGCAGCGGGGGGGGCCGGTAAACATTCAGTACTTC.

This clonotype has ten or more counts. The chain joins TRBV20-1 to TRBJ2-1, with 8 bases fitting TRBD2. Germline V gene lookup returns CDR1 DFQATT and CDR2 SNEGSKA (reference sequence). The CDR3 contains 12 residues. Trimming removed 5 bases from V and 12 bases from J; junction bases left unmatched: 9. CDR3: CSAGGLVGGQFF. For the CDR3, the DNA is TGCAGTGCTGGGGGACTAGTTGGCGGGCAGTTCTTC.

Ten or more counts support this clonotype. V and J are TRBV4-2 and TRBJ1-1, with D maybe TRBD1 (6 bases). This CDR3 region has 16 residues. Trimming took 1 base from V and 4 from J, leaving 16 bases between them. Germline assignment: CDR1 LGHNA and CDR2 YNFKEQ. The chain's CDR3 is CASSQGGVGGGTEAFF. The CDR3 bases are TGTGCCAGCAGCCAAGGAGGGGTCGGAGGGGGCACTGAAGCTTTCTTT.

This rearrangement joins TRBV20-1 to TRBJ2-7; 13 nucleotides align to TRBD2. CDR3 size: 18 residues. V lost 6 bases and J lost 1; bases outside the gene matches: 15. The germline V gene has CDR1 DFQATT and CDR2 SNEGSKA (reference sequence). The CDR3 DNA is TGCAGTGCCATACAACCGGGACTAGCGGGAAGTAGGTCCTACGAGCAGTACTTC. This sequence encodes CSAIQPGLAGSRSYEQYF.

V and J are TRBV29-1 and TRBJ2-7, with 7 bases that match TRBD2. This CDR3 spans 12 amino acids. The J segment lost 3 bases and the V segment lost 7 bases, leaving 6 bases of the junction unmatched. Germline CDR1 SQVTM, CDR2 ANQGSEA. CDR3 nucleotide sequence: TGCAGCGCTCTGGGAGGGGACTACGAGCAGTACTTC. It translates to CSALGGDYEQYF.